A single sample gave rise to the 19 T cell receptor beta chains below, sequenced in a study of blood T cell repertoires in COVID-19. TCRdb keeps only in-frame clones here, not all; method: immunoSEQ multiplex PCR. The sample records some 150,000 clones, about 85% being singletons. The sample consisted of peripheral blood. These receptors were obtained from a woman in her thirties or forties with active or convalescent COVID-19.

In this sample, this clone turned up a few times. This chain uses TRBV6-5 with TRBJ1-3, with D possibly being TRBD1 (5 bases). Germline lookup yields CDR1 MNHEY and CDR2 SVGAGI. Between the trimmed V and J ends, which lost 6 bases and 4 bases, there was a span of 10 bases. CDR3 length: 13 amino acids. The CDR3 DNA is TGTGCCAGCAGGGGGCAGGGCGGAAACACCATATATTTT. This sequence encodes CASRGQGGNTIYF.

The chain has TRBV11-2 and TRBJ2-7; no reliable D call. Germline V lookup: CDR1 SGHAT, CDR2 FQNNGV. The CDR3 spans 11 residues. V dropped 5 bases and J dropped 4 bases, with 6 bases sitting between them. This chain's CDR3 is CASSPLYEQYF. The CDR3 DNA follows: TGTGCCAGCAGCCCCCTTTACGAGCAGTACTTC.

CDR3 amino acids: CASSPNTGVATEAFF. CDR3 bases: TGCGCCAGCAGCCCTAATACAGGGGTAGCCACTGAAGCTTTCTTT. The genes are TRBV5-1 and TRBJ1-1, with 7 positions matching TRBD1. V dropped 4 bases and J dropped 4; count of bases not matched to a gene: 10. Germline assignment: CDR1 SGHRS and CDR2 YFSETQ. The CDR3 loop spans 15 amino acids. Together with reference TRBV5-1 and TRBJ1-1, the CDR3 gives the full variable domain: KAGVTQTPRYLIKTRGQQVTLSCSPISGHRSVSWYQQTPGQGLQFLFEYFSETQRNKGNFPGRFSGRQFSNSRSEMNVSTLELGDSALYLCASSPNTGVATEAFFGQGTRLTVV.

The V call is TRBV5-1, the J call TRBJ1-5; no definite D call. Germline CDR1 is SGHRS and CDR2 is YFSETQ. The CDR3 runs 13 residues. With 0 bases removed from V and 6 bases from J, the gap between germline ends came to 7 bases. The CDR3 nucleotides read TGCGCCAGCAGCTTGGTTGCGGGTCAGCCCCAGCATTTT. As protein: CASSLVAGQPQHF. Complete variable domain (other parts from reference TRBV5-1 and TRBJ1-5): KAGVTQTPRYLIKTRGQQVTLSCSPISGHRSVSWYQQTPGQGLQFLFEYFSETQRNKGNFPGRFSGRQFSNSRSEMNVSTLELGDSALYLCASSLVAGQPQHFGDGTRLSIL.

CDR3 sequence reads: CASSLGRRYEQYF. As DNA, the CDR3 is TGTGCCAGCAGCTTAGGCCGGAGGTACGAGCAGTACTTC. The V call is TRBV7-2, the J call TRBJ2-7; possible D gene TRBD2, 5 bases. The V end was cut by 1 base, the J end by 4 bases, with 8 bases between. The CDR3 extends over 13 amino acids. Per the germline V gene, CDR1 is SGHTA and CDR2 is FQGNSA. The whole variable domain, remainder taken from reference TRBV7-2 and TRBJ2-7, is GAGVSQSPSNKVTEKGKDVELRCDPISGHTALYWYRQSLGQGLEFLIYFQGNSAPDKSGLPSDRFSAERTGGSVSTLTIQRTQQEDSAVYLCASSLGRRYEQYFGPGTRLTVT.

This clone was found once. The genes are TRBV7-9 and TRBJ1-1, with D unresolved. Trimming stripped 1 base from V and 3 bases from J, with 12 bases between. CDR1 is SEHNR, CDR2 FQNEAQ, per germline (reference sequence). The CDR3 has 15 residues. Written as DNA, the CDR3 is TGTGCCAGCAGCTTAGTCTTCATAGCAGACACTGAAGCTTTCTTT. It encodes CASSLVFIADTEAFF.

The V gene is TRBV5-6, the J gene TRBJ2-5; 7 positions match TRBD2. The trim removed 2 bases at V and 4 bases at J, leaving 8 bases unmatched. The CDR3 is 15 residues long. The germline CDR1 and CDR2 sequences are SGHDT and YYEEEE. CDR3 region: CASSFEGGPGETQYF. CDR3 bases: TGTGCCAGCAGCTTTGAGGGAGGGCCGGGAGAGACCCAGTACTTC.

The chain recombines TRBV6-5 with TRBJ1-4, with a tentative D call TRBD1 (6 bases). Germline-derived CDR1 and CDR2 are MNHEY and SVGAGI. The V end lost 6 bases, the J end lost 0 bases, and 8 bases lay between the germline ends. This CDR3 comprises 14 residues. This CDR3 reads CASRQGTTNEKLFF. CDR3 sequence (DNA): TGTGCCAGCAGACAGGGTACAACTAATGAAAAACTGTTTTTT.

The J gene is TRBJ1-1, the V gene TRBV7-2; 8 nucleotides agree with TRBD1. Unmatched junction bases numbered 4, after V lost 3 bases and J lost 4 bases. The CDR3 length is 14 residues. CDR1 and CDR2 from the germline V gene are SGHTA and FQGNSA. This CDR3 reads CASSFWTGFTEAFF. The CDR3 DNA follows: TGTGCCAGCAGCTTTTGGACAGGGTTCACTGAAGCTTTCTTT.

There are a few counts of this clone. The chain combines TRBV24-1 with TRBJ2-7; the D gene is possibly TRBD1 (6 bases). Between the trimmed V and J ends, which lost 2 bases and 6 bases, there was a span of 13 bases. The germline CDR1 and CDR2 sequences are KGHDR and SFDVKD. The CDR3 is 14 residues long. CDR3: CATSDSGRGGEQYF. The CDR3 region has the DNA TGTGCCACCAGTGATTCGGGCAGGGGTGGCGAGCAGTACTTC.

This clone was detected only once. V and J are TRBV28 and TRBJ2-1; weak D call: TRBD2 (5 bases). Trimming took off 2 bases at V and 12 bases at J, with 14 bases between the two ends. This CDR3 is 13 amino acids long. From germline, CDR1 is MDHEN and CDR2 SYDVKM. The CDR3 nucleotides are TGTGCCAGCAGTTTAGGACTTCTACGTGGGCAGTTCTTC. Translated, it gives CASSLGLLRGQFF.

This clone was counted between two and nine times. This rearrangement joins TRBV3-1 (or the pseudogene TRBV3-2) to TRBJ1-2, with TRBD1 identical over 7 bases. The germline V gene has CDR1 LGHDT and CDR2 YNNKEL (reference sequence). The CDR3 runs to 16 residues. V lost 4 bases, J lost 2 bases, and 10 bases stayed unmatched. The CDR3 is CASSLAGTALNYGYTF. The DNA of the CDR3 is TGTGCCAGCAGCCTCGCCGGGACAGCCCTGAACTATGGCTACACCTTC.

The CDR3 bases are TGTGCCAGCAGTGACTCCGGGGGGGTGGTCAGGGCACCTAGGACGACCGGGGAGCTGTTTTTT. It is translated as CASSDSGGVVRAPRTTGELFF. V usage is TRBV6-4 and J usage is TRBJ2-2, with TRBD2 matching 8 bases. The CDR3 has 21 residues. The V and J ends lost 0 bases and 5 bases, in that order; junction bases with no gene match: 20. The V gene's germline CDR1 is MRHNA and CDR2 SNTAGT.

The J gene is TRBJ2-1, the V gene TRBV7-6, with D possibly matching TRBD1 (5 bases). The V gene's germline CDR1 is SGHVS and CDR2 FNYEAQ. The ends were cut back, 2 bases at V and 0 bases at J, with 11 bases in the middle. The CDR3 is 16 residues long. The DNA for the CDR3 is TGTGCCAGCAGCTTACGGACACCCAGCTCCTACAATGAGCAGTTCTTC. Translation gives CASSLRTPSSYNEQFF. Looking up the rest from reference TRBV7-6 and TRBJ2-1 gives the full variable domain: GAGVSQSPRYKVTKRGQDVALRCDPISGHVSLYWYRQALGQGPEFLTYFNYEAQQDKSGLPNDRFSAERPEGSISTLTIQRTEQRDSAMYRCASSLRTPSSYNEQFFGPGTRLTVL.

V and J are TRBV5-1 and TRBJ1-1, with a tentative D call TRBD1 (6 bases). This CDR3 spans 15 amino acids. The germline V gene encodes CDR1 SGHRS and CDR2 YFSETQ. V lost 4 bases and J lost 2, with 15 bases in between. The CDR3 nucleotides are TGCGCCAGCAGCCCGGGCCCAGGGGCAAACACTGAAGCTTTCTTT. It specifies CASSPGPGANTEAFF.

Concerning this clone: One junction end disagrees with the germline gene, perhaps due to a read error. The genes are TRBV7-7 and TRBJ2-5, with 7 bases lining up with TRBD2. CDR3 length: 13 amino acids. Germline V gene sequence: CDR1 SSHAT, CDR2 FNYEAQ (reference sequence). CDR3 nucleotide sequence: TGTGCTAGCAGCCTAGACGGGGGGGAGACCCAGTACTTC. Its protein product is CASSLDGGETQYF.

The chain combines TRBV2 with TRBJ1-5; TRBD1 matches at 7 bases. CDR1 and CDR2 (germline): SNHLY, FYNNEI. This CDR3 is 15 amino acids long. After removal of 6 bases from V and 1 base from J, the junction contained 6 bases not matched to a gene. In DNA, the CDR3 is TGTGCCAGCAGCGTGACAGGGTACAGCAATCAGCCCCAGCATTTT. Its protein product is CASSVTGYSNQPQHF.

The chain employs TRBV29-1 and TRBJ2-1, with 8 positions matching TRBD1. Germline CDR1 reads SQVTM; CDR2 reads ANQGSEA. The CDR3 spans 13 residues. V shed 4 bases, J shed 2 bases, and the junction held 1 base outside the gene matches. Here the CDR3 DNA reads TGCAGCGTTGCACAGGGGGCCTACAATGAGCAGTTCTTC. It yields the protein CSVAQGAYNEQFF.

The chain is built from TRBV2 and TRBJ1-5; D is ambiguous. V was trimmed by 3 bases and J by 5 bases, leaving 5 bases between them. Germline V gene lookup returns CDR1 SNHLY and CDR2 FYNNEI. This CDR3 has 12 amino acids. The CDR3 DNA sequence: TGTGCCAGCAGTGACAGGTATCAGCCCCAGCATTTT. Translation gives CASSDRYQPQHF.